This T cell receptor beta chain was found in a study of cytomegalovirus exposure and HLA in healthy donors. Both 60 Vbeta primers and 13 Jbeta primers went into the PCR. Method: immunoSEQ multiplex PCR; TCRdb's copy keeps in-frame clones and lacks some. The sample records some 150,000 clones, roughly 73% being singletons. The germline V gene has CDR1 LGHNA and CDR2 YNFKEQ. The CDR3 extends over 18 amino acids. V was shortened by 0 bases and J by 4 bases, with 19 bases between the two germline ends. Study observations and caveats: With later analysis, a missense DCLRE1C variant became linked to TCR beta V- and J-gene trimming.

As to this clone: Its target is not known.

This clonotype was obtained from a female donor in good health and CMV-seronegative. This chain joins TRBV4-2 and TRBJ1-5, with D perhaps matching TRBD1 (5 bases). The sample comprised PBMCs. This CDR3 is CASSQDRLGPGKNQPQHF. CDR3 bases: TGTGCCAGCAGCCAAGACCGATTGGGGCCAGGGAAGAATCAGCCCCAGCATTTT.